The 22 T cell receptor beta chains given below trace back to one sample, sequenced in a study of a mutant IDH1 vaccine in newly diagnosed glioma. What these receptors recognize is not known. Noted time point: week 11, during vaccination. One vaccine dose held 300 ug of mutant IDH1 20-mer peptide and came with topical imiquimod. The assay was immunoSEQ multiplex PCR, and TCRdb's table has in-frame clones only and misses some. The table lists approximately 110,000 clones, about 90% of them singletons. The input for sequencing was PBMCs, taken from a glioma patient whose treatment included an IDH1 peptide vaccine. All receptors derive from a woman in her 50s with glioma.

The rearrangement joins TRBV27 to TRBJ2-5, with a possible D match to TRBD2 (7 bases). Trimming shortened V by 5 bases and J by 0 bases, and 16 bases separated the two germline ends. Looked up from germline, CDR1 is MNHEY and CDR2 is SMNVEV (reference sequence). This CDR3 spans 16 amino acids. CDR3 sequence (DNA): TGTGCCAGCAGTCCTAGCCCGGGGGGCGACCAAGAGACCCAGTACTTC. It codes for CASSPSPGGDQETQYF.

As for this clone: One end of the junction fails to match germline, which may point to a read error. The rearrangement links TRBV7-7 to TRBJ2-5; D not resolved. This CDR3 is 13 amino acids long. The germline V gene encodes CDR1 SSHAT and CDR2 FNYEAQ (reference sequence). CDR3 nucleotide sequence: TGTGCTAGCAGCTTTGGAAACCAAGAGACCCAGTACTTC. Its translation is CASSFGNQETQYF.

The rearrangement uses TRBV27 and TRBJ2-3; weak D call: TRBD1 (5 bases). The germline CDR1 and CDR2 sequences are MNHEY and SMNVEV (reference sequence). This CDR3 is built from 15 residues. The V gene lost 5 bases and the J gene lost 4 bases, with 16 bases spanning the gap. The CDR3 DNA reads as TGTGCCAGCAGTCTACAGGTTCACGCACCAGATACGCAGTATTTT. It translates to CASSLQVHAPDTQYF.

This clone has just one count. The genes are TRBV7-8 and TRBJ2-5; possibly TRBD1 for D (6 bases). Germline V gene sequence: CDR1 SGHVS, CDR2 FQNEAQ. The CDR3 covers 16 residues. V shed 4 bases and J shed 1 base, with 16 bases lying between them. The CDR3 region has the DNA TGTGCCAGCAGCTCTCTTAACAGGGATGCCCAAGAGACCCAGTACTTC. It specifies CASSSLNRDAQETQYF.

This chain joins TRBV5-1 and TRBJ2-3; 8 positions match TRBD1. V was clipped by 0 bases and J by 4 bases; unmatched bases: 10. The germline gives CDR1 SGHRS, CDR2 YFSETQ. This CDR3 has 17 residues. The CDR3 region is CASSLEVAGGAPDTQYF. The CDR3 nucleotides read TGCGCCAGCAGCTTGGAAGTTGCAGGGGGCGCCCCAGATACGCAGTATTTT.

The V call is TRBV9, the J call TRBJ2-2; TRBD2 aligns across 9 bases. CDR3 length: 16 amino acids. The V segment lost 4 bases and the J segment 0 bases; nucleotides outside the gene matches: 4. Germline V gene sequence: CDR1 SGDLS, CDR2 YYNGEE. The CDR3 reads CASSTRLAANTGELFF. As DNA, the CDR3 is TGTGCCAGCAGCACCAGACTAGCGGCGAACACCGGGGAGCTGTTTTTT.

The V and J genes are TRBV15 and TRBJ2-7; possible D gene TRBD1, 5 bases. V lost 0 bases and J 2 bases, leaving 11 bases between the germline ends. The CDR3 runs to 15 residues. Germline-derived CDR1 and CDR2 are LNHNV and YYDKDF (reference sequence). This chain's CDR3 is CATSRDKEGAYEQYF. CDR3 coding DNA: TGTGCCACCAGCAGAGATAAGGAAGGGGCCTACGAGCAGTACTTC.

The CDR3: CASSRGMVTEAFF. CDR3 nucleotides: TGTGCCAGCAGCCGGGGGATGGTCACTGAAGCTTTCTTT. This chain connects TRBV14 to TRBJ1-1; a weak D match, TRBD1 (5 bases). Trimming cost V 4 bases and J 4 bases, with 10 bases left between them. The germline V gene has CDR1 SGHDN and CDR2 FVKESK. The CDR3 consists of 13 residues.

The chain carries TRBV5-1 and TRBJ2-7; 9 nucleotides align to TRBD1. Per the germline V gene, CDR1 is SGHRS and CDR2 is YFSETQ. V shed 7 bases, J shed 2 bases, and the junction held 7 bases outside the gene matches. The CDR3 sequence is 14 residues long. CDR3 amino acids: CASGGTGTAYEQYF. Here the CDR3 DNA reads TGCGCCAGCGGCGGGACAGGGACAGCCTACGAGCAGTACTTC.

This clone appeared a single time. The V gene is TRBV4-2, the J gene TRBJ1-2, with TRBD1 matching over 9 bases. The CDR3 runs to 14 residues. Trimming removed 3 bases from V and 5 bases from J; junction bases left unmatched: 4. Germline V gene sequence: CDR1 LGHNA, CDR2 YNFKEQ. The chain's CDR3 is CASSQEDRGYGYTF. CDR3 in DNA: TGTGCCAGCAGCCAGGAGGACAGGGGATATGGCTACACCTTC.

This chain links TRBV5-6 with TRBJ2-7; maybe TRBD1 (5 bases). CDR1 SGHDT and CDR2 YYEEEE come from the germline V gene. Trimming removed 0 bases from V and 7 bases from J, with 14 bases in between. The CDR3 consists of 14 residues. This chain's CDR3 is CASSLGGLPREQYF. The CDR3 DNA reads TGTGCCAGCAGCTTGGGGGGCCTGCCGAGGGAGCAGTACTTC.

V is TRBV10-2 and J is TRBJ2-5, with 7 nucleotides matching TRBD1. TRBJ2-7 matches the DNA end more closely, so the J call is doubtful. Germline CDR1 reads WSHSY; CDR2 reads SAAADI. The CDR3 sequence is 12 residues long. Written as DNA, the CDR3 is TGCGCCAGCCGACAGGGAAACTACGAGCAGTACTTC. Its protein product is CASRQGNYEQYF.

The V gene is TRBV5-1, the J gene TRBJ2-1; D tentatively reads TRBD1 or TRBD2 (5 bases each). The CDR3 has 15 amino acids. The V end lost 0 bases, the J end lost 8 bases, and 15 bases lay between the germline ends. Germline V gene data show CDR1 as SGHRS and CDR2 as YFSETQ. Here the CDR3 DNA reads TGCGCCAGCAGCTTGGCGGTGGGGGTCGGGTATGAGCAGTTCTTC. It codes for CASSLAVGVGYEQFF.

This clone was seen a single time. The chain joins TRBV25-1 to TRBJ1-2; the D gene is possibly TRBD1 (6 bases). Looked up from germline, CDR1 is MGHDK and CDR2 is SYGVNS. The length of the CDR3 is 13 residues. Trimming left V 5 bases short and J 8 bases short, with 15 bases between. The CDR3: CASSPSGALGYTF. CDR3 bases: TGTGCCAGCAGTCCCTCGGGGGCCCTGGGCTACACCTTC.

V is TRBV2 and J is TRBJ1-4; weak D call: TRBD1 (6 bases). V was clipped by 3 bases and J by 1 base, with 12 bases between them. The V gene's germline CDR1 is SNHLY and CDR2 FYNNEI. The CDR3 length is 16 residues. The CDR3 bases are TGTGCCAGCAGTGACTACAGGGTGGGAACTAATGAAAAACTGTTTTTT. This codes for CASSDYRVGTNEKLFF.

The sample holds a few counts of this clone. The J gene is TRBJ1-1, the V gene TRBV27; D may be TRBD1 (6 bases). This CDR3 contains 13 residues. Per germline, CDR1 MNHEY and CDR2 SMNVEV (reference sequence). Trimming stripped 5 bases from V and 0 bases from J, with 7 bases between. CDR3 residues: CASSPGVNTEAFF. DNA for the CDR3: TGTGCCAGCAGTCCAGGGGTGAACACTGAAGCTTTCTTT.

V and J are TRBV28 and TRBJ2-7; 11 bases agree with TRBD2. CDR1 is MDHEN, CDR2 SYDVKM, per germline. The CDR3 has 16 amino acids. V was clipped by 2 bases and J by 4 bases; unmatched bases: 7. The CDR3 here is CASSLPLLAGDYEQYF. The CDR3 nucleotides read TGTGCCAGCAGTTTACCCTTACTAGCGGGAGATTACGAGCAGTACTTC. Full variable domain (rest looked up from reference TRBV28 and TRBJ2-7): DVKVTQSSRYLVKRTGEKVFLECVQDMDHENMFWYRQDPGLGLRLIYFSYDVKMKEKGDIPEGYSVSREKKERFSLILESASTNQTSMYLCASSLPLLAGDYEQYFGPGTRLTVT.

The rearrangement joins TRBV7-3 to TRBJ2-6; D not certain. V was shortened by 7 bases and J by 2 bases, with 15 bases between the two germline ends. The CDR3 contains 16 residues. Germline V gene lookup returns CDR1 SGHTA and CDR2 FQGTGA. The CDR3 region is CASTRTSGAGANVLTF. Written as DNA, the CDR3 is TGTGCCAGCACCAGGACGTCGGGCGCTGGGGCCAACGTCCTGACTTTC.

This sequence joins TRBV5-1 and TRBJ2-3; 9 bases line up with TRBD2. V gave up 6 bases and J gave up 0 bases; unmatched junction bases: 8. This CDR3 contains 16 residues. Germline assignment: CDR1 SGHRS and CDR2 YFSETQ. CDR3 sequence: CASKEGLAYSTDTQYF. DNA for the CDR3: TGCGCCAGCAAGGAAGGACTAGCGTATAGCACAGATACGCAGTATTTT.

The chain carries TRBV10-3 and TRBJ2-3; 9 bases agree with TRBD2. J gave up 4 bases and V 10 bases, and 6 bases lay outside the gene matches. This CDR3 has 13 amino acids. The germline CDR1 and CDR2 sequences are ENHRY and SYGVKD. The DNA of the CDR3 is TGTGCCACCCAGCGGGAGGAGTCAGATACGCAGTATTTT. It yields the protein CATQREESDTQYF.

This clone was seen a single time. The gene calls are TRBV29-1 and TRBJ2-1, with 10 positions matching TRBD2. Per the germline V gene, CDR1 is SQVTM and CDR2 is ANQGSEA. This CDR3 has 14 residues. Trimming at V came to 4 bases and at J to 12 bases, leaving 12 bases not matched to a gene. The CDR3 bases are TGCAGCGTTGGGACGAGCGGGAGGGCCGCAGGGCAGTTCTTC. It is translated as CSVGTSGRAAGQFF.

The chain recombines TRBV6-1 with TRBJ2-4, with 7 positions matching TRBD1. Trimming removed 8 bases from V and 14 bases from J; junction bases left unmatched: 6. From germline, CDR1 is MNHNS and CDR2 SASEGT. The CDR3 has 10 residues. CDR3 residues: CASRDSKEYF. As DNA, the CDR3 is TGTGCCAGCCGGGACAGCAAGGAGTACTTC.